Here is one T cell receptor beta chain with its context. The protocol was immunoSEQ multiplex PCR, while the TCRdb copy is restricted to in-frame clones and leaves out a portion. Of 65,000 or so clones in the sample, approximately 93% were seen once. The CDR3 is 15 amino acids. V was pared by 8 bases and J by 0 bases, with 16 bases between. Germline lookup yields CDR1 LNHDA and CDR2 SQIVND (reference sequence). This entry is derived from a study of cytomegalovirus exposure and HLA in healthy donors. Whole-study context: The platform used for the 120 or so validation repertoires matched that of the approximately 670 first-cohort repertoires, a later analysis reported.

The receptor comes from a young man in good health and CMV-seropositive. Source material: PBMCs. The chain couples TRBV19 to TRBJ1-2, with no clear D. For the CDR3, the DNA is TGTGCCAGTGGGTCTATCTACAGAGCTAACTATGGCTACACCTTC. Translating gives CASGSIYRANYGYTF.